This T cell receptor (beta chain) was retrieved from a study of a mutant IDH1 vaccine in newly diagnosed glioma. On the study more broadly: Weeks 1, 3, 5, 7, 11, 15, 19 and 23 were when patients received their eight vaccinations. Vaccinations were initiated 4-6 weeks following radiotherapy alone, or were given together with temozolomide cycles. Treated individuals were around 60% male and around 40% female, averaging about 41 years of age. Patients previously underwent radiotherapy, temozolomide, or both, and most underwent both.

Time point defined: week 5, during vaccination. With topical imiquimod, each dose of the vaccine consisted of 300 ug of mutant IDH1 20-mer peptide. Generated by immunoSEQ multiplex PCR, the TCRdb table keeps only in-frame clones and is missing some. Of about 28,000 clones listed, approximately 90% were seen once; the top ten hold 2.5% to 3.5%. Comment on this clone: Its target is not known.

Germline V gives CDR1 SEHNR, CDR2 FQNEAQ (reference sequence). The CDR3 is 17 residues long. V was shortened by 1 base and J by 0 bases, with 15 bases between the two germline ends. The sequence derives from a woman between 40 and 55 years old with glioma. Some clones in this sample may be carry-over from other donors' samples. V usage is TRBV7-9 and J usage is TRBJ1-2; D is perhaps TRBD1 (6 bases). Sequences were derived from peripheral blood mononuclear cells (PBMCs), sampled from a glioma patient whose treatment included an IDH1 peptide vaccine. The CDR3 region has the DNA TGTGCCAGCAGCTTAGTTCAGGGGTCCCCAGCTAACTATGGCTACACCTTC. Translated: CASSLVQGSPANYGYTF.